Sequencing of this T cell receptor (gamma chain) was carried out in a study of intestinal T cells in coeliac disease. Study in general: In the TRG cohort, coeliac patients were much younger than controls. Study observations and caveats: Degraded FFPE DNA template probably caused partial TCR sequence loss per sample. TRG-based classification had a reported leave-one-out accuracy of 87%. Using TRD kmers, classification was 22 of 22 correct; leave-one-out accuracy reportedly 90% to 95%.

This clone came up a few times. Its antigen is not identified. Each case's genomic DNA was extracted from ten approximately 5-µm formalin-fixed paraffin-embedded scrolls. Using roughly 200 ng of biopsy DNA, TRG was amplified with LymphoTrack primers. TCRdb ran CATT on the multiplex PCR reads. The sample consists of more than 1,000 gamma-chain clones, 50% to 70% of them appearing once. The CDR3 is 10 residues long. V was pared by 8 bases and J by 9 bases, with 5 bases of the junction left unmatched. The receptor was derived from a human donor with celiac disease. Sequencing was performed on a duodenal biopsy. V usage is TRGV10 and J usage is TRGJ1 or TRGJ2. TRGV10 has ORF status, its function being uncertain. The CDR3 protein is CAAWGCKKLF. CDR3 DNA sequence: TGTGCTGCGTGGGGATGTAAGAAACTCTTT.